This T cell receptor beta chain originates from a study of T cells in Graves' hyperthyroidism and ophthalmopathy. Overall study results and limits: Ophthalmopathy prediction by the model preceded onset by a median approximately six months. Separation of ophthalmopathy from stable hyperthyroidism was achieved by a 13 V-J model. Blood also carried most thyroid clonotypes expanded above 0.001.

Per germline, CDR1 MNHEY and CDR2 SVGEGT. The J segment lost 5 bases and the V segment lost 5 bases, leaving 10 bases of the junction unmatched. The CDR3 is 16 amino acids. Template material for amplifying TCR beta CDR3 regions consisted of RNA transcripts. The study used the HTBI primer set for a first-round RT-PCR of the TCR CDR3. TCRdb re-called the multiplex PCR reads through MiXCR, storing one row per CDR3 protein. The sample contains hundreds of thousands of distinct CDR3 sequences, about 22% of which appear only once. As for this clonotype: The antigen is not known.

Clinical symptoms, serum thyroxine, TRAb, thyroid ultrasound and orbital computed tomography informed diagnoses. Sequenced material: blood. The J gene is TRBJ2-7, the V gene TRBV6-2 or TRBV6-3, with TRBD2 identical over 12 bases. This TCR derives from an older woman with Graves' ophthalmopathy. The CDR3 DNA reads as TGTGCCAGCAGTCTAGGACTAGCGGGGATCTTTAACGAGCAGTACTTC. Translation: CASSLGLAGIFNEQYF.